This is a list of T cell receptor beta chains from one sample in a study of OX40 agonist ivuxolimab in advanced cancers. Sequencing used immunoSEQ multiplex PCR; TCRdb keeps in-frame clones, though not all of them. The data hold tens of thousands of clones, with around nine tenths observed a single time. This sample comprised CD4+ or CD8+ T cells sorted from blood, obtained in a trial of the OX40 agonist ivuxolimab. The receptors were gathered from an adult with an advanced solid tumor such as melanoma, head and neck, liver or kidney cancer. CDR3s include the opening cysteine and the closing phenylalanine or tryptophan. D genes are given only for firm matches. Expanded clones get a size class; other rows say once, few or many, or leave the size out.

D gene: -
V gene: TRBV6-1
J gene: TRBJ1-6
clone size: few
CDR3 DNA: TGTGCCAGCAGGGACAGAGGGAATTCACCCCTCCACTTT
CDR3 protein: CASRDRGNSPLHF

D gene: TRBD1
V gene: TRBV18
J gene: TRBJ1-1
clone size: -
CDR3 DNA: TGTGCCAGCTCACCACCGTCCGGGACAGGGGCGGCTTTCTTT
CDR3 protein: CASSPPSGTGAAFF

D gene: -
V gene: TRBV11-3
J gene: TRBJ2-3
clone size: -
CDR3 DNA: TGTGCCAGCAGCACAGGTTACACAGATACGCAGTATTTT
CDR3 protein: CASSTGYTDTQYF

D gene: TRBD1
V gene: TRBV6-5
J gene: TRBJ2-5
clone size: -
CDR3 DNA: TGTGCCAGCAGTCGACAGGGCAGGGAGACCCAGTACTTC
CDR3 protein: CASSRQGRETQYF

D gene: -
V gene: TRBV7-8
J gene: TRBJ1-3
clone size: -
CDR3 DNA: TGTGCCAGCAGCCCCATCTCGGGGAAGTCCGGAAACACCATATATTTT
CDR3 protein: CASSPISGKSGNTIYF

D gene: -
V gene: TRBV10-1
J gene: TRBJ2-1
clone size: -
CDR3 DNA: TGCGCCAGCAGGGTCACCTTTCTTGGTGAGCAGTTCTTC
CDR3 protein: CASRVTFLGEQFF

D gene: -
V gene: TRBV6-1
J gene: TRBJ1-1
clone size: -
CDR3 DNA: TGTGCCAGCAGGGGAATAACTGAAGCTTTCTTT
CDR3 protein: CASRGITEAFF

D gene: -
V gene: TRBV2
J gene: TRBJ1-4
clone size: -
CDR3 DNA: TGTGCCAGCGAAGGGGGGAGGGAAAAACTGTTTTTT
CDR3 protein: CASEGGREKLFF

D gene: -
V gene: TRBV11-3
J gene: TRBJ2-6
clone size: -
CDR3 DNA: TGTGCCAGCAGCTTAGGCGGATCTGGGGCCAACGTCCTGACTTTC
CDR3 protein: CASSLGGSGANVLTF

D gene: -
V gene: TRBV9
J gene: TRBJ1-3
clone size: once
CDR3 DNA: TGTGCCAGCAGCGTAGACAACGGAAACACCATATATTTT
CDR3 protein: CASSVDNGNTIYF

D gene: -
V gene: TRBV30
J gene: TRBJ1-5
clone size: -
CDR3 DNA: TGTGCCTGGAGTTCCACAAACAGCAATCAGCCCCAGCATTTT
CDR3 protein: CAWSSTNSNQPQHF

D gene: -
V gene: TRBV9
J gene: TRBJ2-5
clone size: -
CDR3 DNA: TGTGCCAGCAGCCCTCCTACCGACCTAGGGGAGACCCAGTACTTC
CDR3 protein: CASSPPTDLGETQYF

D gene: -
V gene: TRBV6-5
J gene: TRBJ2-7
clone size: once
CDR3 DNA: TGTGCCAGCAAGAGCCGGGACATTTCCTACGAGCAGTACTTC
CDR3 protein: CASKSRDISYEQYF

D gene: TRBD1
V gene: TRBV27
J gene: TRBJ1-2
clone size: once
CDR3 DNA: TGTGCCAGCAGTTTCTCCGGGACAGGGGGCAACGGTGGCTACACCTTC
CDR3 protein: CASSFSGTGGNGGYTF

D gene: -
V gene: TRBV11-2
J gene: TRBJ2-1
clone size: -
CDR3 DNA: TGTGCCAGCAGCTCCAACCTTGACGGTGAGCAGTTCTTC
CDR3 protein: CASSSNLDGEQFF

D gene: TRBD1
V gene: TRBV19
J gene: TRBJ2-5
clone size: -
CDR3 DNA: TGTGCCAGTAGGGGACAGGGGGCGGGAGAGACCCAGTACTTC
CDR3 protein: CASRGQGAGETQYF

D gene: -
V gene: TRBV7-6
J gene: TRBJ2-1
clone size: -
CDR3 DNA: TGTGCCAGCAGCTTAGAGGGAGCAGTGAATGAGCAGTTCTTC
CDR3 protein: CASSLEGAVNEQFF

D gene: TRBD1
V gene: TRBV6-5
J gene: TRBJ1-6
clone size: -
CDR3 DNA: TGTGCCAGCAGAGGCGGGCAGGGGGTTTCACCCCTCCACTTT
CDR3 protein: CASRGGQGVSPLHF

D gene: -
V gene: TRBV5-1
J gene: TRBJ1-4
clone size: -
CDR3 DNA: TGCGCCAGCAGCCGCGGGAGTGCAACTAATGAAAAACTGTTTTTT
CDR3 protein: CASSRGSATNEKLFF

D gene: -
V gene: TRBV29-1
J gene: TRBJ2-7
clone size: -
CDR3 DNA: TGCAGCGTTGTACAGGGAAAAATCTACGAGCAGTACTTC
CDR3 protein: CSVVQGKIYEQYF

D gene: -
V gene: TRBV11-3
J gene: TRBJ2-2
clone size: -
CDR3 DNA: TGTGCCAGCAGCTTCGGGGGGAACACCGGGGAGCTGTTTTTT
CDR3 protein: CASSFGGNTGELFF

D gene: -
V gene: TRBV4-1
J gene: TRBJ2-5
clone size: once
CDR3 DNA: TGCGCCAGCAGCCAGGAGGACACGGGCAGGACCCAGTACTTC
CDR3 protein: CASSQEDTGRTQYF

D gene: TRBD2
V gene: TRBV4-1
J gene: TRBJ2-7
clone size: -
CDR3 DNA: TGCGCCAGCAGCCCCCGACAGGGAGGACTAGCGGGGGGTCTCTACGAGCAGTACTTC
CDR3 protein: CASSPRQGGLAGGLYEQYF

D gene: TRBD2
V gene: TRBV6-5
J gene: TRBJ2-5
clone size: -
CDR3 DNA: TGTGCCAGCAGTAAGCCGGGACTACAAGAGACCCAGTACTTC
CDR3 protein: CASSKPGLQETQYF

D gene: -
V gene: TRBV27
J gene: TRBJ2-7
clone size: -
CDR3 DNA: TGTGCCAGCAGTACACCTTTCGGAGGGGGACTCTACGAGCAGTACTTC
CDR3 protein: CASSTPFGGGLYEQYF

D gene: TRBD2
V gene: TRBV18
J gene: TRBJ2-7
clone size: -
CDR3 DNA: TGTGCCAGCTCACCCGCTGACCCCAGAGCGGGAGGTTTCTACGAGCAGTACTTC
CDR3 protein: CASSPADPRAGGFYEQYF

D gene: TRBD1
V gene: TRBV30
J gene: TRBJ1-1
clone size: -
CDR3 DNA: TGTGCCTGGAGTAGGGGGCAGGTGAACACTGAAGCTTTCTTT
CDR3 protein: CAWSRGQVNTEAFF

D gene: -
V gene: TRBV4-1
J gene: TRBJ2-7
clone size: -
CDR3 DNA: TGCGCCAGCAGCCAAGATCGGGGGAGGACTTTCTACGAGCAGTACTTC
CDR3 protein: CASSQDRGRTFYEQYF

D gene: TRBD1
V gene: TRBV4-1
J gene: TRBJ2-7
clone size: -
CDR3 DNA: TGCGCCAGCAGCCAAGGGCATCAAGTGGGACAGGGGGACTCCTACGAGCAGTACTTC
CDR3 protein: CASSQGHQVGQGDSYEQYF

D gene: -
V gene: TRBV11-1
J gene: TRBJ2-1
clone size: -
CDR3 DNA: TGTGCCAGCAGCTTAGTTTCGAACAGGAAACTTAACAATGAGCAGTTCTTC
CDR3 protein: CASSLVSNRKLNNEQFF

D gene: -
V gene: TRBV2
J gene: TRBJ2-1
clone size: -
CDR3 DNA: TGTGCCAGCAGTGAAGAGAGGGAGCCCTACAATGAGCAGTTCTTC
CDR3 protein: CASSEEREPYNEQFF

D gene: -
V gene: TRBV6-1
J gene: TRBJ2-7
clone size: -
CDR3 DNA: TGTGCCAGCAGTGAACAGGAGCCCTACGAGCAGTACTTC
CDR3 protein: CASSEQEPYEQYF

D gene: TRBD2
V gene: TRBV7-9
J gene: TRBJ2-2
clone size: -
CDR3 DNA: TGTGCCAGCAGCTTAGGGGGACTAGCGGTCCTCACCGGGGAGCTGTTTTTT
CDR3 protein: CASSLGGLAVLTGELFF

D gene: -
V gene: TRBV19
J gene: TRBJ2-2
clone size: -
CDR3 DNA: TGTGCCAGTAGTGACAGAGCATACACCGGGGAGCTGTTTTTT
CDR3 protein: CASSDRAYTGELFF

D gene: TRBD2
V gene: TRBV2
J gene: TRBJ2-1
clone size: -
CDR3 DNA: TGTGCCAGCATGATTAGCGGGAGCGACAATGAGCAGTTCTTC
CDR3 protein: CASMISGSDNEQFF

D gene: -
V gene: TRBV6-5
J gene: TRBJ2-2
clone size: -
CDR3 DNA: TGTGCCAGCAGTTTCAGGGCAGAGGCCGGGGAGCTGTTTTTT
CDR3 protein: CASSFRAEAGELFF

D gene: -
V gene: TRBV11-2
J gene: TRBJ1-2
clone size: -
CDR3 DNA: TGTGCCAGCAGCTCTCTCAGGGTTTCGAATGGCTACACCTTC
CDR3 protein: CASSSLRVSNGYTF

D gene: -
V gene: TRBV6-1
J gene: TRBJ2-7
clone size: -
CDR3 DNA: TGTGCCAGCGTGTCGGACAGAAGCTCCTACGAGCAGTACTTC
CDR3 protein: CASVSDRSSYEQYF

D gene: TRBD1
V gene: TRBV5-5
J gene: TRBJ1-5
clone size: -
CDR3 DNA: TGTGCCAGCAGCCCCGTTGGGACAGGGGATCGTCAGCCCCAGCATTTT
CDR3 protein: CASSPVGTGDRQPQHF

D gene: -
V gene: TRBV12-5
J gene: TRBJ1-2
clone size: -
CDR3 DNA: TGTGCTAGTGCCCTGGACGGGGACTATGGCTACACCTTC
CDR3 protein: CASALDGDYGYTF

D gene: -
V gene: TRBV18
J gene: TRBJ2-7
clone size: -
CDR3 DNA: TGTGCCAGCTCACCACCCACAGGGAGAGGCTCCTACGAGCAGTACTTC
CDR3 protein: CASSPPTGRGSYEQYF

D gene: -
V gene: TRBV7-9
J gene: TRBJ2-1
clone size: -
CDR3 DNA: TGTGCCAGCAGCAAGCGGTCCTTACAAGGGATTGAGCAGTTCTTC
CDR3 protein: CASSKRSLQGIEQFF

D gene: -
V gene: TRBV18
J gene: TRBJ2-7
clone size: -
CDR3 DNA: TGTGCCAGCTCACCAGCGGGACAGCTCTCCTACGAGCAGTACTTC
CDR3 protein: CASSPAGQLSYEQYF